These 14 T cell receptor beta chains originate from one sample sequenced in a study of blood T cells in healthy people across ages. A second roughly 6 to 12 cycle PCR used barcoded and J-beta primers. TCRdb re-analysed the 5' RACE reads in MiXCR, keeping a single row per CDR3 protein. Among 800,000 to 950,000 distinct CDR3 sequences listed, 25% to 35% were seen once. These data were likewise used in another study, on T cells of mothers and their children.

The sample taken for sequencing was blood. The source of these receptors is a woman aged 40 to 50 in good health.

About this clonotype: It may be a read error: a sequence one base away is much more abundant. The chain recombines TRBV5-5 with TRBJ2-5; no clear D gene. Per the germline V gene, CDR1 is SGHKS and CDR2 is YYEKEE (reference sequence). The CDR3 covers 18 residues. Trimming shortened V by 1 base and J by 3 bases, and 22 bases separated the two germline ends. The chain's CDR3 is CASSLSPAAGYPEETQYF. Here the CDR3 DNA reads TGTGCCAGCAGCTTGTCCCCCGCGGCCGGATATCCGGAAGAGACCCAGTACTTC. The full variable domain, in which reference TRBV5-5 and TRBJ2-5 provide the parts outside the CDR3, is DAGVTQSPTHLIKTRGQQVTLRCSPISGHKSVSWYQQVLGQGPQFIFQYYEKEERGRGNFPDRFSARQFPNYSSELNVNALLLGDSALYLCASSLSPAAGYPEETQYFGPGTRLLVL.

This clonotype came up a few times. A read error may explain this, as a much larger clone is one base away. This rearrangement joins TRBV6-6 to TRBJ1-2, with D possibly being TRBD1 (5 bases). Looked up from germline, CDR1 is MNHNY and CDR2 is SVGAGI (reference sequence). The CDR3 extends over 14 amino acids. CDR3 amino acids: CASSSTSQAYGCTF. The CDR3 DNA reads as TGTGCCAGCAGTTCGACCTCACAGGCCTATGGCTGCACCTTC.

This clonotype was observed a handful of times. The CDR3, as DNA: TGTGCCAGCAGCGTAGTGGGACTAGCGGGGGATGAGCAGTTCTTC. Residues: CASSVVGLAGDEQFF. The chain joins TRBV9 to TRBJ2-1, with 14 bases identical to TRBD2. The V segment lost 0 bases and the J segment 8 bases; nucleotides outside the gene matches: 1. Germline V gene sequence: CDR1 SGDLS, CDR2 YYNGEE. The CDR3 runs to 15 residues.

This clonotype was detected a few times. The V and J genes are TRBV7-9 and TRBJ2-4, with 8 bases fitting TRBD2. J lost 8 bases, V lost 1 base, and 4 bases had no gene match. The germline CDR1 and CDR2 sequences are SEHNR and FQNEAQ (reference sequence). This CDR3 spans 14 amino acids. CDR3 DNA sequence: TGTGCCAGCAGCTTAGTTTCGGGGGGGGACATTCAGTACTTC. This codes for CASSLVSGGDIQYF. Full variable domain (rest looked up from reference TRBV7-9 and TRBJ2-4): DTGVSQNPRHKITKRGQNVTFRCDPISEHNRLYWYRQTLGQGPEFLTYFQNEAQLEKSRLLSDRFSAERPKGSFSTLEIQRTEQGDSAMYLCASSLVSGGDIQYFGAGTRLSVL.

Worth noting for this clonotype: A much larger clone lies a single base off, so this may be a read error. The genes are TRBV7-2 and TRBJ2-7; 9 nucleotides match TRBD1. The CDR3 loop spans 13 amino acids. Germline V gene sequence: CDR1 SGHTA, CDR2 FQGNSA. CDR3 sequence: CVSRGQGNYEQYF. In nucleotides, the CDR3 is TGTGTCAGCCGCGGACAGGGGAACTACGAGCAGTACTTC.

Many counts were recorded for this clonotype. The V call is TRBV18, the J call TRBJ2-1, with a tentative D call TRBD2 (6 bases). Germline V CDR1 and CDR2: KGHSH, LQKENI. The CDR3 runs to 13 residues. The V end lost 2 bases, the J end lost 8 bases, and 10 bases lay between the germline ends. The CDR3 nucleotides read TGTGCCAGCTCACCATCCGCGGGGTATGAGCAGTTCTTC. Translating gives CASSPSAGYEQFF.

This chain joins TRBV28 and TRBJ1-2; D may be TRBD1 (5 bases). V was cut by 6 bases and J by 5 bases, with 10 bases left in between. The length of the CDR3 is 12 residues. Germline CDR1 is MDHEN and CDR2 is SYDVKM. Here the CDR3 reads CASRQEGYGYTF. The CDR3, as DNA: TGTGCCAGCAGACAGGAGGGATATGGCTACACCTTC.

With respect to this clonotype: One base away lies a much larger clone, so this may be a sequencing read error. This chain connects TRBV7-2 to TRBJ2-5, with D tentatively TRBD1 (6 bases). There are 14 residues in the CDR3. Deletions cut 7 bases from V and 3 bases from J, with 15 bases between. Germline V gene data show CDR1 as SGHTA and CDR2 as FQGNSA. CDR3: CASNPGTSKETQYF. The CDR3 DNA sequence: TGTGCCAGCAACCCCGGGACAAGTAAAGAGACCCAGTACTTC.

This clonotype was observed many times. This chain links TRBV5-1 with TRBJ2-7; 8 bases are a match to TRBD1. The CDR3 contains 15 residues. Germline loops: CDR1 SGHRS, CDR2 YFSETQ. J lost 1 base, V lost 2 bases, and 5 bases had no gene match. This chain's CDR3 is CASSLSRTGSYEQYF. The CDR3 region has the DNA TGCGCCAGCAGCTTAAGCCGGACAGGGTCCTACGAGCAGTACTTC.

This clonotype was counted only a few times. The genes are TRBV6-6 and TRBJ2-3; possible D gene TRBD1, 6 bases. Germline V gene lookup returns CDR1 MNHNY and CDR2 SVGAGI (reference sequence). The CDR3 runs to 15 residues. With 2 bases removed from V and 3 bases from J, the gap between germline ends came to 12 bases. The CDR3 is CASSYLRGRTDTQYF. As DNA, the CDR3 is TGTGCCAGCAGTTACCTCAGGGGTAGGACAGATACGCAGTATTTT.

In the case of this clonotype: Being one base from a much bigger clone, this may be a read error. The chain has TRBV7-2 and TRBJ1-2, with unresolved D. The CDR3 loop spans 15 amino acids. CDR1 SGHTA and CDR2 FQGNSA come from the germline V gene. The CDR3 sequence is CASSLDGRETYGHTF. DNA of the CDR3: TGTGCCAGCAGCTTAGACGGGAGAGAAACCTATGGCCACACCTTC.

In this sample, this clonotype turned up many times. This chain uses TRBV28 with TRBJ1-4, with 8 nucleotides matching TRBD1. Germline CDR1 reads MDHEN; CDR2 reads SYDVKM. Trimming cost V 5 bases and J 7 bases; bases outside gene matches: 9. The length of the CDR3 is 15 residues. The CDR3 spells CASSTRTGWGEKLFF. Written as DNA, the CDR3 is TGTGCCAGCAGTACCCGGACAGGGTGGGGTGAAAAACTGTTTTTT.

This clonotype was seen a few times. The chain employs TRBV20-1 and TRBJ2-4, with 8 nucleotides matching TRBD1. J lost 3 bases, V lost 1 base, and 8 bases had no gene match. This CDR3 comprises 16 residues. From germline, CDR1 is DFQATT and CDR2 SNEGSKA (reference sequence). In DNA, the CDR3 is TGCAGTGCTAGAGGCGGACAGGGATGGGGCAAAAACATTCAGTACTTC. Translating gives CSARGGQGWGKNIQYF.

This clonotype was counted a few times. The CDR3 region is CASSLGWGHEQYF. The CDR3, as DNA: TGTGCCAGCAGTTTAGGGTGGGGCCACGAGCAGTACTTC. The J gene is TRBJ2-7, the V gene TRBV28; D is possibly TRBD1 (5 bases). Germline lookup yields CDR1 MDHEN and CDR2 SYDVKM. This CDR3 region has 13 residues. Trimming took 2 bases from V and 5 from J, leaving 10 bases between them.